Below, 3 T cell receptor beta chains from the same sample are listed, as sequenced in a study of T cells in Graves' hyperthyroidism and ophthalmopathy. Amplified TCR beta CDR3 regions derived from RNA transcripts. HTBI primers were the set used in a first-round RT-PCR of the TCR CDR3. MiXCR, applied by TCRdb to the multiplex PCR reads, yields one record per CDR3 protein. The sample lists a few hundred thousand distinct CDR3 sequences; roughly 22% were seen once. The sequencing sample was made of blood. The source is a man between 25 and 39 years old with Graves' ophthalmopathy.

This clonotype was counted between two and nine times. V is TRBV13 and J is TRBJ2-5; 8 bases align to TRBD2. Trimming at V came to 0 bases and at J to 5 bases, leaving 11 bases not matched to a gene. The CDR3 is made up of 17 amino acids. CDR1 is PRHDT, CDR2 FYEKMQ, per germline (reference sequence). The CDR3 is CASSLGRPGLDFETQYF. The CDR3 DNA follows: TGTGCCAGCAGCTTAGGGAGACCGGGACTAGATTTCGAGACCCAGTACTTC.

This clonotype was counted a few times. This sequence joins TRBV7-9 and TRBJ1-1; a weak D match, TRBD1 (5 bases). CDR3 size: 13 residues. V was trimmed by 5 bases and J by 3 bases, leaving 10 bases between them. Germline-derived CDR1 and CDR2 are SEHNR and FQNEAQ (reference sequence). CDR3 sequence: CASSMTEDTEAFF. The CDR3 region has the DNA TGTGCCAGCAGCATGACAGAGGACACTGAAGCTTTCTTT.

A single count supports this clonotype. The rearrangement links TRBV9 to TRBJ1-5; a weak D match, TRBD1 (5 bases). The V end lost 4 bases, the J end lost 2 bases, and 13 bases lay between the germline ends. CDR1 and CDR2 (germline): SGDLS, YYNGEE. The CDR3 has 15 residues. CDR3: CASSPHGGGNQPQHF. The CDR3 DNA sequence: TGTGCCAGCAGCCCCCACGGGGGGGGCAATCAGCCCCAGCATTTT.